This TCR beta chain was observed in a study of T-cell memory formation after mild COVID-19. Background on the study: TCR clusters mostly belonged to single donors.

Broader study findings: Clones shrinking from day 15 to 85 showed even CD4/CD8 mixes; later expanders tilted CD4+.

A single record per CDR3 protein comes from TCRdb applying MiXCR to the 5' RACE reads. The sample contains roughly 120,000 distinct CDR3 sequences, 15% to 20% of which appear only once. Concerning this clonotype itself: Its antigen is undetermined.

V lost 6 bases and J lost 2, with 20 bases in between. This CDR3 contains 16 residues. CDR1 is DFQATT, CDR2 SNEGSKA, per germline (reference sequence). The sequencing input was PBMCs or a T cell subset sorted from them (not recorded which). This sequence originates from an adult woman who had mild COVID-19 (a few samples of this study predate the infection). Cell type and time point are not known. The chain employs TRBV20-1 and TRBJ1-5; no definite D call. CDR3 coding DNA: TGCAGTGCCAAGGGTCCTCGTGACCGTCGCAATCAGCCCCAGCATTTT. It codes for CSAKGPRDRRNQPQHF.